Listed below are T cell receptor beta chains from one sample, sequenced in a study of T cells after posttransplantation cyclophosphamide. Repertoires were generated with immunoSEQ multiplex PCR, while TCRdb's copy carries only in-frame clones and drops some. The sample shows tens of thousands of clones, roughly nine tenths of them seen only once. Input material: naive CD4+ T cells sorted from blood. The receptors were sampled from a man aged 30 to 45 in good health and a related stem cell transplant donor. CDR3s include the opening cysteine and the closing phenylalanine or tryptophan. Fields, in order: CDR3 DNA, CDR3 protein, V gene, clone size, J gene, D gene. The D gene is left open where the match is weak. Clone size, where shown, is once, few, many, or a class for clones that have expanded.

TGTGCCAGGAGGAAGGTGTTCCAAGAGACCCAGTACTTC,CARRKVFQETQYF,TRBV6-9,once,TRBJ2-5,NA
TGCAGCGTCCTGGCGGGGGCCTTCTCCTACGAGCAGTACTTC,CSVLAGAFSYEQYF,TRBV29-1,NA,TRBJ2-7,NA
TGCGCCAGCAGCCCGGACTTAGGGTACCAAGAGACCCAGTACTTC,CASSPDLGYQETQYF,TRBV5-1,NA,TRBJ2-5,NA
TGTGCCAGCAGTTTGCGTTCCGGGGAGCTGTTTTTT,CASSLRSGELFF,TRBV28,NA,TRBJ2-2,NA
TGTGCCAGCAGCTTAGTTCCAGGGTTTGAAGCTTTCTTT,CASSLVPGFEAFF,TRBV11-2,NA,TRBJ1-1,NA
TGTGCCAGCAGCCACGGGACAGTTGGAAACACCATATATTTT,CASSHGTVGNTIYF,TRBV7-9,NA,TRBJ1-3,TRBD1
TGTGCCAGCAGCTTGGGGGGGACAGGGCAAGAGACCCAGTACTTC,CASSLGGTGQETQYF,TRBV5-6,NA,TRBJ2-5,TRBD1
TGTGCCAGCAGCCCGACGGCTAGCTCTGGAAACACCATATATTTT,CASSPTASSGNTIYF,TRBV5-4,NA,TRBJ1-3,NA
TGCGCCAGCAGCTTGACGGGTGAGCAGTTCTTC,CASSLTGEQFF,TRBV5-1,NA,TRBJ2-1,NA
TGTGCCAGTAGTATAGATGAGGCAGGGTCCGACGAGCAGTACTTC,CASSIDEAGSDEQYF,TRBV19,NA,TRBJ2-7,NA
TGTGCCAGCAGTCCCACCGTCGTGGGGGCTCAAGAGACCCAGTACTTC,CASSPTVVGAQETQYF,TRBV25-1,NA,TRBJ2-5,NA
TGTGCCAGCAGGCCGGGGGTACGTAGTGTGGAGCAGTACTTC,CASRPGVRSVEQYF,TRBV28,NA,TRBJ2-7,NA
TGTGCCAGCAGCTCAAAACGGCCGGGACAGGGGGCGGCCGGGGAGCTGTTTTTT,CASSSKRPGQGAAGELFF,TRBV11-3,once,TRBJ2-2,TRBD1
TGTGCCAGCAGCTACGACAGGGGGCGGCCCTACGAGCAGTACTTC,CASSYDRGRPYEQYF,TRBV11-2,NA,TRBJ2-7,TRBD1
TGTGCCAGCAGTTTACTTGGCGGGAATGGCTACACCTTC,CASSLLGGNGYTF,TRBV28,NA,TRBJ1-2,NA
TGTGCCAGCAGCGTAGGTCCGGGGGGGAACACTGAAGCTTTCTTT,CASSVGPGGNTEAFF,TRBV9,NA,TRBJ1-1,NA
TGTGCCAGCAGAAATCGAGGGGGCTATGGCTACACCTTC,CASRNRGGYGYTF,TRBV7-2,NA,TRBJ1-2,NA
TGTGCCGGCGGGGGGATCTACGAGCAGTACTTC,CAGGGIYEQYF,TRBV28,NA,TRBJ2-7,TRBD2
TGTGCCAGCAGCGCCTCCGATCAGGGAATCTCACCCCTCCACTTT,CASSASDQGISPLHF,TRBV9,NA,TRBJ1-6,NA
TGTGCCAGCAGTTACAGGGGTCAGCAGTACTTC,CASSYRGQQYF,TRBV6-5,few,TRBJ2-7,NA
TGTGCCAGCAGTGAAGCGGGGGGTGCGGATGAAAAACTGTTTTTT,CASSEAGGADEKLFF,TRBV6-1,NA,TRBJ1-4,NA
TGTGCCAGCAGCTTAGACTATGGGGGCTACACCTTC,CASSLDYGGYTF,TRBV7-2,NA,TRBJ1-2,NA
TGTGCCAGTAGTATAGGAGTCCGGGTTCCCAGAGGAGGCTACACCTTC,CASSIGVRVPRGGYTF,TRBV19,NA,TRBJ1-2,NA
TGTGCCAGCAGTGAGGGTCAGGGGTCCCCCTACGAGCAGTACTTC,CASSEGQGSPYEQYF,TRBV2,NA,TRBJ2-7,NA
TGTGCCAGCAGTCCCCGGGGACAGCCTAATGAAAAACTGTTTTTT,CASSPRGQPNEKLFF,TRBV6-1,NA,TRBJ1-4,TRBD1
TGCGCCAGCAGCCCGGTGGGCTGGACTGAAGCTTTCTTT,CASSPVGWTEAFF,TRBV5-1,few,TRBJ1-1,NA
TGTGCCAGCACCGGGGACAGGGGGCTAGCTGAAGCTTTCTTT,CASTGDRGLAEAFF,TRBV6-1,NA,TRBJ1-1,TRBD1
TGTGCCAGCCGGACCGGGCCGGGACAGGGGGCCAACGGGGCCAACGTCCTGACTTTC,CASRTGPGQGANGANVLTF,TRBV9,NA,TRBJ2-6,TRBD1
TGTGCCAGCAGCTTGGAGCCTAGCGGGGGGGCTGGGTTCTTC,CASSLEPSGGAGFF,TRBV5-4,NA,TRBJ2-1,TRBD2
TGTGCCAGCAGCTCCCCAGGACAGGGAACAGCAGATACGCAGTATTTT,CASSSPGQGTADTQYF,TRBV5-6,NA,TRBJ2-3,TRBD1